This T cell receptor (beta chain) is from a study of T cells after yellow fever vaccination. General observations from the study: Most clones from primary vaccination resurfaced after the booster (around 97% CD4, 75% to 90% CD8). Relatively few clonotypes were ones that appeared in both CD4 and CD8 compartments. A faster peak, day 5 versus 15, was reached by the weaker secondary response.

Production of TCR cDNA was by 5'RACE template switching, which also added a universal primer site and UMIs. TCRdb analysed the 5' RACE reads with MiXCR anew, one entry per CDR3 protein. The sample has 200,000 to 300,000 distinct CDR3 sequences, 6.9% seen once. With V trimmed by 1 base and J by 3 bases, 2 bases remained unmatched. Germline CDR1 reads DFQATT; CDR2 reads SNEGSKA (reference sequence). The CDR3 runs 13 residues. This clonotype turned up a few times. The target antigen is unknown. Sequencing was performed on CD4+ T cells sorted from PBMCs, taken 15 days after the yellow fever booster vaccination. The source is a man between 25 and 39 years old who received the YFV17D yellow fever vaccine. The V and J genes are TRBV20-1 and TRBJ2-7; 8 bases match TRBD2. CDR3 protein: CSARVAGSYEQYF. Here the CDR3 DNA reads TGCAGTGCTAGAGTAGCGGGGAGCTACGAGCAGTACTTC.